The 24 T cell receptor beta chains below come from one sample, sequenced in a study of T cells in Graves' hyperthyroidism and ophthalmopathy. The investigators amplified TCR beta CDR3 regions from RNA transcripts. With the HTBI primer set, the TCR CDR3 went through a first round of RT-PCR. TCRdb itself ran the multiplex PCR reads through MiXCR, one entry per CDR3 protein. The table has 350,000 to 400,000 distinct CDR3 sequences, under 20% seen once. Sequencing was carried out using blood. The receptors derive from a young woman with Graves' hyperthyroidism.

This chain joins TRBV4-1 and TRBJ2-5; D unclear. The CDR3 contains 13 residues. The germline V and J ends were trimmed by 8 bases and 5 bases, with 15 bases remaining between them. Germline V gene sequence: CDR1 MGHRA, CDR2 YSYEKL. CDR3 in amino acids: CASAARADETQYF. As DNA, the CDR3 is TGCGCCAGCGCCGCCCGAGCTGACGAGACCCAGTACTTC.

This clonotype was counted once. The chain recombines TRBV15 with TRBJ1-2; maybe TRBD1 (5 bases). V was trimmed by 0 bases and J by 4 bases, leaving 12 bases between them. The CDR3 covers 15 residues. Germline V gene lookup returns CDR1 LNHNV and CDR2 YYDKDF (reference sequence). The CDR3 DNA reads TGTGCCACCAGCAGAGATAGTGGGACCGTCTATGGCTACACCTTC. Its protein product is CATSRDSGTVYGYTF.

The table lists this clonotype with many counts. The chain links TRBV5-1 to TRBJ2-7, with 7 positions matching TRBD1. The CDR3 totals 12 residues. Germline CDR1 and CDR2: SGHRS and YFSETQ. The V and J ends lost 7 bases and 5 bases, in that order; junction bases with no gene match: 6. CDR3 protein: CASGDSLDEQYF. The CDR3 coding sequence is TGCGCCAGCGGGGACAGTCTCGACGAGCAGTACTTC.

This clonotype was counted many times. The chain uses TRBV12-3 or TRBV12-4 and TRBJ1-1; tentatively, D is TRBD1 (6 bases). The ends were cut back, 6 bases at V and 10 bases at J, with 12 bases in the middle. The CDR3 length is 11 residues. DNA of the CDR3: TGTGCCAGCAGATACGGACAGACAGCTTTCTTT. It encodes CASRYGQTAFF.

This clonotype came up a few times. V and J are TRBV13 and TRBJ2-2; 10 bases line up with TRBD2. CDR3 length: 17 residues. Germline CDR1 reads PRHDT; CDR2 reads FYEKMQ (reference sequence). V shed 1 base and J 4 bases; nucleotides not matched to a gene: 6. The CDR3 nucleotides are TGTGCCAGCAGCTTAGAAGGTGGACTAGCGGTCACCGGGGAGCTGTTTTTT. Its protein product is CASSLEGGLAVTGELFF.

This clonotype was observed many times. The chain is built from TRBV12-3 or TRBV12-4 and TRBJ1-1; D is ambiguous. V was cut by 2 bases and J by 4 bases, with 5 bases left in between. This CDR3 comprises 12 residues. The CDR3: CASSLRSTEAFF. CDR3 bases: TGTGCCAGCAGTTTACGTAGCACTGAAGCTTTCTTT.

This clonotype was counted at least ten times. The CDR3 loop reads CASSPTGTGELFF. The CDR3 DNA reads TGTGCCAGCAGCCCGACAGGGACCGGGGAGCTGTTTTTT. V and J are TRBV7-2 and TRBJ2-2, with 7 bases aligning to TRBD1. CDR1 SGHTA and CDR2 FQGNSA come from the germline V gene. Trimming took 5 bases from V and 5 from J; bases not matched to a gene: 2. This CDR3 is built from 13 residues.

The gene calls are TRBV7-2 and TRBJ1-2, with TRBD1 identical over 11 bases. V shed 4 bases and J 4 bases; nucleotides not matched to a gene: 2. The CDR3 sequence is 14 residues long. Germline V gives CDR1 SGHTA, CDR2 FQGNSA. The DNA for the CDR3 is TGTGCCAGCAGCTACGGGACAGGGGGCTATGGCTACACCTTC. Encoded protein: CASSYGTGGYGYTF.

This clonotype was seen many times. The chain uses TRBV7-3 and TRBJ1-1; weak D call: TRBD1 (5 bases). CDR1 is SGHTA and CDR2 is FQGTGA in the germline V gene. CDR3 length equals 13 residues. V lost 4 bases and J 3 bases, leaving 9 bases between the germline ends. The CDR3 DNA is TGTGCCAGCAGCTCCAGGGCCGACACTGAAGCTTTCTTT. Translated, it gives CASSSRADTEAFF.

This clonotype has a count of ten or more. The chain is built from TRBV29-1 and TRBJ2-5, with 9 nucleotides matching TRBD1. V was pared by 7 bases and J by 10 bases, with 10 bases of the junction left unmatched. Germline CDR1 is SQVTM and CDR2 is ANQGSEA. The CDR3 loop spans 12 amino acids. The CDR3 bases are TGCAGCGCAGACAGGGGGGAAAACGGCCAGTACTTC. This translates into CSADRGENGQYF.

This chain uses TRBV6-2 or TRBV6-3 with TRBJ1-2; 7 bases align to TRBD1. Germline V lookup: CDR1 MNHEY, CDR2 SVGEGT. The CDR3 is 14 amino acids. Trimming took 5 bases from V and 2 from J; bases not matched to a gene: 5. CDR3 in amino acids: CASSRATGNYGYTF. The CDR3 nucleotides are TGTGCCAGCAGTCGAGCGACAGGGAACTATGGCTACACCTTC.

This clonotype occurred many times. V gene TRBV6-1 combines with J gene TRBJ1-2; D uncertain. The CDR3 has 14 residues. Trimming took off 8 bases at V and 3 bases at J, with 16 bases between the two ends. Looked up from germline, CDR1 is MNHNS and CDR2 is SASEGT. The CDR3 DNA reads TGTGCCAGCGTGCTTGACTGGGGAGACTATGGCTACACCTTC. Translating it yields CASVLDWGDYGYTF.

At least ten counts were recorded for this clonotype. The gene calls are TRBV12-3 or TRBV12-4 and TRBJ1-6; TRBD1 aligns across 7 bases. This CDR3 contains 13 residues. After removal of 6 bases from V and 8 bases from J, the junction contained 4 bases not matched to a gene. CDR3 in DNA: TGTGCCAGCAGAGACAGGGACTATTCACCCCTCCACTTT. As protein: CASRDRDYSPLHF.

This clonotype was found many times. The chain combines TRBV20-1 with TRBJ2-5; a weak D match, TRBD1 (6 bases). The CDR3 covers 12 residues. Germline V gene sequence: CDR1 DFQATT, CDR2 SNEGSKA (reference sequence). V was clipped by 5 bases and J by 7 bases, with 14 bases between them. The CDR3 region is CSAHRARGTQYF. The DNA of the CDR3 is TGCAGTGCTCACAGGGCCCGGGGGACCCAGTACTTC.

This clonotype was counted ten times or more. The chain uses TRBV20-1 and TRBJ1-2; perhaps TRBD1 as D (5 bases). V lost 3 bases and J lost 3, with 14 bases in between. This CDR3 has 14 residues. In germline, CDR1 is DFQATT, CDR2 SNEGSKA (reference sequence). CDR3 amino acids: CSASGGRVYYGYTF. The CDR3 coding sequence is TGCAGTGCTAGCGGGGGAAGGGTCTACTATGGCTACACCTTC.

This clonotype was seen repeatedly, ten times or more. The rearrangement links TRBV12-3 or TRBV12-4 to TRBJ1-2, with D unresolved. With 2 bases removed from V and 4 bases from J, the gap between germline ends came to 11 bases. There are 14 residues in the CDR3. CDR3 bases: TGTGCCAGCAGTTTAAGGCTAGGCGTCTATGGCTACACCTTC. Encoded protein: CASSLRLGVYGYTF.

This clonotype was observed many times. CDR3 sequence: CASSRSTEAFF. CDR3 coding DNA: TGTGCCAGCAGTCGTAGCACTGAAGCTTTCTTT. This chain uses TRBV12-3 or TRBV12-4 with TRBJ1-1; no firm D call. V was clipped by 5 bases and J by 4 bases, with 5 bases between them. The length of the CDR3 is 11 residues.

In its sample, this clonotype was seen many times. The chain joins TRBV12-3 or TRBV12-4 to TRBJ2-7; D tentatively fits TRBD1 or TRBD2 (5 bases each). V dropped 3 bases and J dropped 3 bases, with 15 bases sitting between them. The CDR3 length is 15 residues. CDR3 bases: TGTGCCAGCAGTTTGGGGCGATCGGCGGGCTACGAGCAGTACTTC. Translated, it gives CASSLGRSAGYEQYF.

The chain couples TRBV6-1 to TRBJ1-5, with unresolved D. The V gene's germline CDR1 is MNHNS and CDR2 SASEGT. This CDR3 is built from 15 residues. V lost 0 bases to trimming and J lost 2 bases, with 8 bases between them. CDR3 loop: CASSEAQYGNQPQHF. CDR3 nucleotides: TGTGCCAGCAGTGAAGCGCAGTATGGCAATCAGCCCCAGCATTTT.

The chain has TRBV20-1 and TRBJ1-1; 9 nucleotides line up with TRBD1. CDR1 and CDR2 (germline): DFQATT, SNEGSKA (reference sequence). With 3 bases clipped from V and 1 base from J, the junction kept 6 bases outside the gene matches. This CDR3 spans 15 amino acids. The CDR3 region has the DNA TGCAGTGCTAGCCCCGGGACAGGGAGGAACACTGAAGCTTTCTTT. Protein product: CSASPGTGRNTEAFF.

The chain carries TRBV4-1 and TRBJ2-5; TRBD1 is a possible D gene (6 bases). Germline CDR1 is MGHRA and CDR2 is YSYEKL. The CDR3 loop spans 13 amino acids. The ends were cut back, 5 bases at V and 9 bases at J, with 16 bases in the middle. In DNA form, the CDR3 reads TGCGCCAGCAGCAAGACAGGTCTTAAGGCCCAGTACTTC. It yields the protein CASSKTGLKAQYF.

This clonotype appeared many times. J is TRBJ2-5 and V is TRBV7-6; unclear D gene. CDR3 length: 14 residues. Germline V gene sequence: CDR1 SGHVS, CDR2 FNYEAQ. V gave up 1 base and J gave up 1 base, with 7 bases separating them. The CDR3: CASSLGPIQETQYF. For the CDR3, the DNA is TGTGCCAGCAGCTTAGGGCCCATCCAAGAGACCCAGTACTTC.

This clonotype was picked up a small number of times. The rearrangement joins TRBV14 to TRBJ1-1; D gene uncertain. The CDR3 consists of 14 residues. The germline gives CDR1 SGHDN, CDR2 FVKESK. Trimming removed 0 bases from V and 3 bases from J, with 8 bases in between. The CDR3 is CASSQDLLDTEAFF. In DNA form, the CDR3 reads TGTGCCAGCAGCCAAGATCTTTTGGACACTGAAGCTTTCTTT.

This clonotype was counted ten times or more. The chain links TRBV4-2 to TRBJ1-5; D is undetermined. Germline CDR1 LGHNA, CDR2 YNFKEQ. This CDR3 is 14 amino acids long. The V end lost 2 bases, the J end lost 0 bases, and 5 bases lay between the germline ends. CDR3 nucleotides: TGTGCCAGCAGCCAATTGGATAGCAATCAGCCCCAGCATTTT. Residues: CASSQLDSNQPQHF.